The 4 T cell receptor beta chains in this list originate from one sample, sequenced in a study of technical replicates of blood from several donors. Some clones are missing from TCRdb's copy, which holds only in-frame ones; the method was immunoSEQ multiplex PCR. The data hold some 93,000 clones, with 95% observed a single time. The sequenced sample consisted of T cells isolated from PBMCs. All receptors come from a human donor in good health.

V usage is TRBV18 and J usage is TRBJ2-1; TRBD2 matches at 11 bases. The V segment lost 1 base and the J segment 0 bases; nucleotides outside the gene matches: 8. Germline values: CDR1 KGHSH, CDR2 LQKENI. This CDR3 comprises 19 residues. CDR3 loop: CASSPRTSGSLYSYNEQFF. The CDR3 DNA is TGTGCCAGCTCACCACGCACTAGCGGGAGCCTCTACTCCTACAATGAGCAGTTCTTC. Full variable domain (rest looked up from reference TRBV18 and TRBJ2-1): NAGVMQNPRHLVRRRGQEARLRCSPMKGHSHVYWYRQLPEEGLKFMVYLQKENIIDESGMPKERFSAEFPKEGPSILRIQQVVRGDSAAYFCASSPRTSGSLYSYNEQFFGPGTRLTVL.

CDR3 sequence: CASSLITGLKAYEQYF. The CDR3 bases are TGTGCCAGCAGTTTAATTACAGGGTTGAAGGCCTACGAGCAGTACTTC. The chain combines TRBV27 with TRBJ2-7; a possible D gene is TRBD1 (6 bases). CDR3 length equals 16 residues. Germline V lookup: CDR1 MNHEY, CDR2 SMNVEV (reference sequence). V lost 2 bases and J lost 2, with 16 bases in between.

The J gene is TRBJ2-1, the V gene TRBV7-6; D is uncertain. The CDR3 contains 16 residues. The germline V gene has CDR1 SGHVS and CDR2 FNYEAQ. V was shortened by 1 base and J by 4 bases, with 14 bases between the two germline ends. The CDR3 is CASSLVTSLEYNEQFF. For the CDR3, the DNA is TGTGCCAGCAGCTTAGTGACCTCTCTGGAGTACAATGAGCAGTTCTTC. The whole variable domain, filled in from reference TRBV7-6 and TRBJ2-1, reads GAGVSQSPRYKVTKRGQDVALRCDPISGHVSLYWYRQALGQGPEFLTYFNYEAQQDKSGLPNDRFSAERPEGSISTLTIQRTEQRDSAMYRCASSLVTSLEYNEQFFGPGTRLTVL.

The chain carries TRBV11-1 and TRBJ1-1; no definite D call. The CDR3 is 12 amino acids. The V end was cut by 3 bases, the J end by 1 base, with 3 bases between. Germline values: CDR1 SGHAT, CDR2 FQDESV (reference sequence). CDR3 nucleotides: TGTGCCAGCAGCTTCAGGAACACTGAAGCTTTCTTT. Protein: CASSFRNTEAFF. The entire variable domain, with the rest obtained from reference TRBV11-1 and TRBJ1-1, is as follows: EAEVAQSPRYKITEKSQAVAFWCDPISGHATLYWYRQILGQGPELLVQFQDESVVDDSQLPKDRFSAERLKGVDSTLKIQPAELGDSAMYLCASSFRNTEAFFGQGTRLTVV.